The rows below give T cell receptor beta chains drawn from one sample of a study of T cell repertoires in cytomegalovirus infection. TCRdb re-derived calls from the reads in MiXCR, one entry per CDR3 protein. In the table there are roughly 110,000 distinct CDR3 sequences, 10% of which are singletons. No antigen has been assigned to these receptors. The sequenced sample was PBMCs, sequenced either directly or after in vitro stimulation (not recorded which). The source is a human donor in good health (CMV status not recorded). Some clones in this sample may be carry-over from other donors' samples. Each CDR3 is given with its conserved first and last residue. Fields, in order: J gene, V gene, clone size, D gene, CDR3 DNA, CDR3 protein. D genes are given only for firm matches. A row's size may be missing; if present it is once, few, many or a size class.

TRBJ1-2,TRBV7-4,many,NA,TGTGCCAGCAGCCGCCCTGGACAGCCTAACTATGGCTACACCTTC,CASSRPGQPNYGYTF
TRBJ1-1,TRBV12-3/TRBV12-4,many,NA,TGTGCCAGCACCCTTGGCGGGGGTTTTCACACTGAAGCTTTCTTT,CASTLGGGFHTEAFF
TRBJ2-1,TRBV6-6,NA,NA,TGTGCCAGCAGTCCGTGGGGTTACAATGAGCAGTTCTTC,CASSPWGYNEQFF
TRBJ2-1,TRBV7-2,NA,NA,TGTGCCAGCAGCTTATGGCGCGTGGGCAATGAGCAGTTCTTC,CASSLWRVGNEQFF
TRBJ2-1,TRBV5-1,NA,TRBD2,TGCGCCAGCAGTACTAGCGGGAGGGCCAGTTACAATGAGCAGTTCTTC,CASSTSGRASYNEQFF
TRBJ2-7,TRBV28,few,TRBD2,TGTGCCAGCAGTTCGTTGATTAGCGGGAGGGTAACCTACGAGCAGTACTTC,CASSSLISGRVTYEQYF
TRBJ2-1,TRBV19,many,TRBD1,TGTGCCAGTAGTTACCCCAGGACAGGGGTCGGCAATGAGCAGTTCTTC,CASSYPRTGVGNEQFF
TRBJ1-5,TRBV19,NA,NA,TGTGCCAGCGGAGACAATCAGCCCCAGCATTTT,CASGDNQPQHF
TRBJ1-5,TRBV27,few,NA,TGTGCCAGCAGTTTAGGGACCGATCAGCCCCAGCATTTT,CASSLGTDQPQHF
TRBJ1-6,TRBV7-2,many,NA,TGTGCCAGCAGCTTAGGGACGGCTGCTGCTAATTCACCCCTCCACTTT,CASSLGTAAANSPLHF
TRBJ2-1,TRBV7-2,many,TRBD1,TGTGCCAGCAGCTTGGACAGGGGGTACAATGAGCAGTTCTTC,CASSLDRGYNEQFF
TRBJ2-5,TRBV7-2,many,TRBD2,TGTGCCAGCAGCTTCTTTAGCGGGTCAGAGACCCAGTACTTC,CASSFFSGSETQYF
TRBJ2-5,TRBV20-1,NA,NA,TGCAGTGCTAGTTGGTGGTCCCGGGGCCAAGAGACCCAGTACTTC,CSASWWSRGQETQYF
TRBJ2-7,TRBV10-3,many,TRBD2,TGTGCCATTACCGGGACTAGCTCGTACGAGCAGTACTTC,CAITGTSSYEQYF
TRBJ2-2,TRBV7-9,many,TRBD1,TGTGCCAGCAGCTCCGGGACAGCGAACACCGGGGAGCTGTTTTTT,CASSSGTANTGELFF
TRBJ1-1,TRBV12-3/TRBV12-4,many,NA,TGTGCCAGCGGAGAAAGGCTGAACACTGAAGCTTTCTTT,CASGERLNTEAFF
TRBJ1-5,TRBV19,few,TRBD1,TGTGCCAGTAGTGGCCAACCGGGGGGACAGCAGCCCCAGCATTTT,CASSGQPGGQQPQHF
TRBJ2-5,TRBV7-8,many,NA,TGTGCCAGCAGCTTTTATGCAGGGGCGCAAGAGACCCAGTACTTC,CASSFYAGAQETQYF
TRBJ2-3,TRBV7-2,many,NA,TGTGCCAGCAGCTTAGTTCACACAGATACGCAGTATTTT,CASSLVHTDTQYF
TRBJ2-5,TRBV7-2,many,NA,TGTGCCAGCAGCTTAGTAGTGGGCCCCCAAGAGACCCAGTACTTC,CASSLVVGPQETQYF
TRBJ2-7,TRBV5-4,NA,NA,TGTGCCAGCAGCTTGTACGGAGCAGGAGAGCAGTACTTC,CASSLYGAGEQYF